What follows are 7 T cell receptor beta chains derived from one specimen sequenced in a study of beta chain features in type 1 diabetes. The authors reverse transcribed all of the isolated RNA, so sequencing captured expressed TCRB transcripts. TCRdb's copy holds only in-frame clones and misses some; the assay was immunoSEQ multiplex PCR. The sample comprises around 450,000 clones, about an eighth of which are singletons, and approximately 0.05% rests with the top ten. Sequencing was carried out using naive CD4+ T cells from blood. These receptors all stem from a woman younger than 30 in good health.

This clone was counted many times. The rearrangement joins TRBV7-9 to TRBJ2-7; tentatively, D is TRBD2 (5 bases). Germline V gives CDR1 SEHNR, CDR2 FQNEAQ (reference sequence). With 5 bases removed from V and 6 bases from J, the gap between germline ends came to 17 bases. The CDR3 runs 14 residues. In DNA form, the CDR3 reads TGTGCCAGCAGCCTCGCGGTAACGGCGGGCGAGCAGTACGTC. Residues: CASSLAVTAGEQYV.

This clone was counted a few times. The genes are TRBV7-7 and TRBJ2-2, with D hard to call. There are 15 residues in the CDR3. Germline loops: CDR1 SSHAT, CDR2 FNYEAQ (reference sequence). V was shortened by 2 bases and J by 8 bases, with 15 bases between the two germline ends. The CDR3 is CASSLTATPSGELFF. The CDR3, as DNA: TGTGCCAGCAGCTTAACAGCTACCCCGTCGGGGGAGCTGTTTTTT.

This clone was seen a few times. The V gene is TRBV29-1, the J gene TRBJ2-5; D gene uncertain. V dropped 3 bases and J dropped 0 bases, with 8 bases sitting between them. The CDR3 is 13 residues long. Germline CDR1 reads SQVTM; CDR2 reads ANQGSEA. CDR3 bases: TGCAGCGTTGAGGGGAAAAACCAAGAGACCCAGTACTTC. Translated: CSVEGKNQETQYF.

This clone was observed a handful of times. V gene TRBV2 combines with J gene TRBJ2-2; 10 bases fit TRBD2. The CDR3 length is 16 residues. Germline CDR1 and CDR2: SNHLY and FYNNEI. The trim removed 6 bases at V and 5 bases at J, leaving 9 bases unmatched. DNA of the CDR3: TGTGCCAGCAGCCTCCAGCGGGAGGGCCCTACCGGGGAGCTGTTTTTT. Its protein is CASSLQREGPTGELFF.

This chain links TRBV29-1 with TRBJ1-5, with D perhaps matching TRBD1 (5 bases). The CDR3 totals 14 residues. The germline gives CDR1 SQVTM, CDR2 ANQGSEA. The V end was cut by 7 bases, the J end by 3 bases, with 16 bases between. CDR3 region: CSAQTGLHNQPQHF. Written as DNA, the CDR3 is TGCAGCGCCCAAACGGGACTACACAATCAGCCCCAGCATTTT.

The chain recombines TRBV29-1 with TRBJ2-1; tentatively, D is TRBD1 (6 bases). Trimming pared 7 bases from V and 4 bases from J, leaving 20 bases between. This CDR3 region has 15 residues. Germline V lookup: CDR1 SQVTM, CDR2 ANQGSEA. CDR3 protein: CSAGNARGLYNEQFF. In DNA, the CDR3 is TGCAGCGCCGGGAACGCGAGGGGGTTATACAATGAGCAGTTCTTC.

The V call is TRBV15, the J call TRBJ2-7; the match to TRBD1 covers 10 bases. The J segment lost 3 bases and the V segment lost 4 bases, leaving 3 bases of the junction unmatched. Germline V lookup: CDR1 LNHNV, CDR2 YYDKDF (reference sequence). CDR3 length: 14 residues. The CDR3 DNA reads TGTGCCACCAGCAACCGGGACAGGGGCTACGAGCAGTACGTC. Translation gives CATSNRDRGYEQYV.